This TCR beta chain was profiled in a study of vaccination effects on CD4 cells after COVID-19. Study-wide findings and caveats: Marked contraction was observed in infection-induced and vaccine-induced clones late after vaccination. Common cold coronaviruses were cross-recognized by only 1 of 255 vaccine-induced clones in healthy vaccinees.

For this clone: No antigen is known for it.

Clones were sequenced by immunoSEQ multiplex PCR, and TCRdb holds only the in-frame ones, with some missing. The data contain approximately 16,000 clones, about 70% of them singletons. The ViraFEST assay expanded antigen-specific CD4+ T cells with viral peptide pools before sequencing. Subsequent to a culture period of roughly 11 days, CD4+ T cells were isolated. Each participant was administered two doses of either the BNT162b2 or the mRNA-1273 vaccine. For each well, about 2 million PBMC were cultured with about 10 IU/ml IL-2 and around 10 ug/ml peptides. CDR3 length: 21 residues. V trimming: 3 bases; J trimming: 1 base; junction bases outside the gene matches: 15.

The chain links TRBV23-1 to TRBJ2-3; TRBD2 matches 14 bases. TRBV23-1 is known as an ORF, though its function is uncertain. The specimen was CD4+ T cells from PBMCs cultured with SARS-CoV-2 spike peptides, collected after COVID-19 vaccination. This receptor was identified in a human donor who received a COVID-19 vaccine. In nucleotides, the CDR3 is TGCGCCAGCAGTCAGACCCCGGTGACTAGCGGGAGGGTGGTGCGCACAGATACGCAGTATTTT. Its protein product is CASSQTPVTSGRVVRTDTQYF.